This T cell receptor beta chain is from a study of blood T cell repertoires in COVID-19. Across the study: PBMCs, B-cell-depleted T cells, or T cells were the source of the cDNA or gDNA that made up the material.

Sequenced by immunoSEQ multiplex PCR; TCRdb stores in-frame clones only, minus some. This table has about 260,000 clones, 86% appearing once. V lost 1 base and J lost 7, with 16 bases in between. Germline loops: CDR1 MGHRA, CDR2 YSYEKL. The CDR3 extends over 15 amino acids. Material for sequencing was PBMCs or T cells enriched from blood (not recorded which). The receptor was derived from a woman between 50 and 59 years old who had recovered from COVID-19. The chain has TRBV4-1 and TRBJ1-2, with D perhaps matching TRBD1 (6 bases). Here the CDR3 DNA reads TGCGCCAGCAGCCAAGCCGGGGGGCGCGACGGTGGCTACACCTTC. The encoded protein is CASSQAGGRDGGYTF.